The sequence of this TCR beta chain was determined in a study of cytomegalovirus exposure and HLA in healthy donors. Overall study findings and caveats: The majority of CMV-associated TCR beta chains were reported as apparently HLA-restricted in a later analysis. Trimming of TCR beta V- and J-genes showed a link, identified in a later analysis, to a missense DCLRE1C variant.

The CDR3 is 13 amino acids. The V gene's germline CDR1 is MDHEN and CDR2 SYDVKM. Trimming shortened V by 6 bases and J by 2 bases, and 10 bases separated the two germline ends. A multiplex PCR was run with 60 Vbeta primers and 13 Jbeta primers. Assay: immunoSEQ multiplex PCR; the TCRdb copy retains only in-frame clones and omits some. The sample yields around 90,000 clones, about two thirds seen once. As concerns this clone: The antigen is undetermined.

Sequences were obtained from PBMCs. The sequence was collected from a woman aged 45-65 years in good health and CMV-seropositive. V usage is TRBV28 and J usage is TRBJ2-5; perhaps TRBD2 as D (5 bases). The CDR3 sequence is CASRERRQETQYF. DNA for the CDR3: TGTGCCAGCAGGGAGCGGCGTCAAGAGACCCAGTACTTC.